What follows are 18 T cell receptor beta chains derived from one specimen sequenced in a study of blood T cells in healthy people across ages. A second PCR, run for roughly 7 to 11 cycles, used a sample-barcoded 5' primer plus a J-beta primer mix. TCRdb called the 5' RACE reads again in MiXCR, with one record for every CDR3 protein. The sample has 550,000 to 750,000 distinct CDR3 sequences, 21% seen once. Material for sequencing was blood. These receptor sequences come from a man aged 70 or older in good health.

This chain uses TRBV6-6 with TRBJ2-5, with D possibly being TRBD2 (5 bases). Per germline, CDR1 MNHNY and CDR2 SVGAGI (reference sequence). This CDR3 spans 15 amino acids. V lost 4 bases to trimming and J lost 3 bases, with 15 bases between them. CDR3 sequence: CASSSTEGLKETQYF. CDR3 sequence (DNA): TGTGCCAGCAGTTCTACCGAGGGTTTAAAAGAGACCCAGTACTTC.

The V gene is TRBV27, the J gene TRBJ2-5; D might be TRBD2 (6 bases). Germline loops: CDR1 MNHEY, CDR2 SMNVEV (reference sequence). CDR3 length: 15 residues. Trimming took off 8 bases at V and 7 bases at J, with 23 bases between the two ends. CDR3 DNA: TGTGCCAGCTCCAACTTAGCGGAGACTACCGGGACCCAGTACTTC. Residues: CASSNLAETTGTQYF.

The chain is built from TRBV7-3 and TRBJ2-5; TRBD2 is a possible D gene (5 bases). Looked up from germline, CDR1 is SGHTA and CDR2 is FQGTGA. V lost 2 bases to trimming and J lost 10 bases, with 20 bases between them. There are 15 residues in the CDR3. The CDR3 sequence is CASSLSGTPGLHQYF. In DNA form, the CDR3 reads TGTGCCAGCAGCTTATCGGGCACCCCTGGACTCCACCAGTACTTC.

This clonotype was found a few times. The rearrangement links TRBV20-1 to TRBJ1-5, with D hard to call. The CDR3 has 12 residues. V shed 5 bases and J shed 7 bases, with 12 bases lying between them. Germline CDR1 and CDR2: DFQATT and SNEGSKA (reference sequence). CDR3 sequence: CSAASMRQPQHF. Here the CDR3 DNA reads TGCAGTGCTGCATCAATGCGCCAGCCCCAGCATTTT.

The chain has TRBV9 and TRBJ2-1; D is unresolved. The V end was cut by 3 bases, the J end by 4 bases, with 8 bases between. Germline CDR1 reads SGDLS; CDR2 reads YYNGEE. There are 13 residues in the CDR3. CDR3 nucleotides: TGTGCCAGCAGCGCCCCGCCTTACAATGAGCAGTTCTTC. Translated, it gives CASSAPPYNEQFF.

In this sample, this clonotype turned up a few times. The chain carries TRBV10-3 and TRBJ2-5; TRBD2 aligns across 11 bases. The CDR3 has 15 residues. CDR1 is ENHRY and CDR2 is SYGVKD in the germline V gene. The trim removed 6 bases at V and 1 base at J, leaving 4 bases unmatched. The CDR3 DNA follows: TGTGCCATCAGGGGGACTAGCGGCTCCCAAGAGACCCAGTACTTC. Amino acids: CAIRGTSGSQETQYF.

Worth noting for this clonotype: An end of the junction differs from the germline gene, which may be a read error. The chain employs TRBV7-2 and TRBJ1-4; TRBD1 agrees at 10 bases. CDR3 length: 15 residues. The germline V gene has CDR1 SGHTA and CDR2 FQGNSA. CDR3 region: CAGSSGQGGNEKLFF. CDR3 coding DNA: TGTGCCGGCAGCTCCGGACAGGGGGGTAATGAAAAACTGTTTTTT.

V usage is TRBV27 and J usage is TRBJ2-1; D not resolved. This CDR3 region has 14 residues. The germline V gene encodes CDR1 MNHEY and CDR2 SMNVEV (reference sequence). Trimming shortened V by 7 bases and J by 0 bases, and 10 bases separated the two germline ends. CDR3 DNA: TGTGCCAGCAAAAGAGTTAGCTCCTACAATGAGCAGTTCTTC. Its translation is CASKRVSSYNEQFF.

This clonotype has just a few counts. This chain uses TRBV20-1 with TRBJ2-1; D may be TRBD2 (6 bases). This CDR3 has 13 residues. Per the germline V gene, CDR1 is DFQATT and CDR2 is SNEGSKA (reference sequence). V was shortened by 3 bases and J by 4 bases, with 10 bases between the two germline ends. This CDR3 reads CSASQAGYNEQFF. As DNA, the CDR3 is TGCAGTGCTAGCCAGGCGGGATACAATGAGCAGTTCTTC.

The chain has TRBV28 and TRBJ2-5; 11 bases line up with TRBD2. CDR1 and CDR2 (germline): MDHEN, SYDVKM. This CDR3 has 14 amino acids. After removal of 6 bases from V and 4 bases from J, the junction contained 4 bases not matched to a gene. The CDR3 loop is CASRLLAGGETQYF. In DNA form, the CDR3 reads TGTGCCAGCAGACTTCTAGCGGGAGGAGAGACCCAGTACTTC.

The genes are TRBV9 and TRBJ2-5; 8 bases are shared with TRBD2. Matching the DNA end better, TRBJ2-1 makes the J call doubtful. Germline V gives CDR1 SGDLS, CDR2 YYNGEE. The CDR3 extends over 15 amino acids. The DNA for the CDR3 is TGTGCCAGCAGCGTAGAGGGCGGGAGGTACAATGAGCAGTTCTTC. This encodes CASSVEGGRYNEQFF.

CDR3 in DNA: TGCAGCGTTGTTATGACCTATGGCTACACCTTC. It encodes CSVVMTYGYTF. V is TRBV29-1 and J is TRBJ1-2, with D unresolved. Per the germline V gene, CDR1 is SQVTM and CDR2 is ANQGSEA. The CDR3 covers 11 residues. The V end was cut by 4 bases, the J end by 4 bases, with 7 bases between.

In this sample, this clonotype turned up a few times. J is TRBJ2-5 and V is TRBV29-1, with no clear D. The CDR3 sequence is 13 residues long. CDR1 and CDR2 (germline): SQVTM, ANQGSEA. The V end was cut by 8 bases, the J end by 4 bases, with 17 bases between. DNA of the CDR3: TGCAGCTCCGGACGCCTAGGTGGAGAGACCCAGTACTTC. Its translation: CSSGRLGGETQYF.

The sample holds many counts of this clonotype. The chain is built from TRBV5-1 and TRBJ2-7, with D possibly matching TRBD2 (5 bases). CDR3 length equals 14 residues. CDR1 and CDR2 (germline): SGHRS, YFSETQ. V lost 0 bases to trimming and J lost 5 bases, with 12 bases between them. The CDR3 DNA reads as TGCGCCAGCAGCTTGGGCGGGCCCCTCAACGAGCAGTACTTC. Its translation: CASSLGGPLNEQYF. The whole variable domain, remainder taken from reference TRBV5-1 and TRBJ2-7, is KAGVTQTPRYLIKTRGQQVTLSCSPISGHRSVSWYQQTPGQGLQFLFEYFSETQRNKGNFPGRFSGRQFSNSRSEMNVSTLELGDSALYLCASSLGGPLNEQYFGPGTRLTVT.

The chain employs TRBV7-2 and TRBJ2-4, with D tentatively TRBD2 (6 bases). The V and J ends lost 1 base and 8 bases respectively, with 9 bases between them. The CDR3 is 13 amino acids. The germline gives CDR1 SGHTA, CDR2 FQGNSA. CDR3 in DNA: TGTGCCAGCAGCTTAGTATGGGAGGACATTCAGTACTTC. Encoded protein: CASSLVWEDIQYF.

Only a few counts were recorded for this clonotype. CDR3 loop: CASSPRQGSGELFF. The CDR3 region has the DNA TGTGCCAGCAGTCCTAGACAGGGGTCCGGGGAGCTGTTTTTT. The chain uses TRBV12-3 or TRBV12-4 and TRBJ2-2; 8 bases line up with TRBD1. The ends lost 5 bases at V and 6 bases at J; junction bases unmatched: 5. This CDR3 region has 14 residues.

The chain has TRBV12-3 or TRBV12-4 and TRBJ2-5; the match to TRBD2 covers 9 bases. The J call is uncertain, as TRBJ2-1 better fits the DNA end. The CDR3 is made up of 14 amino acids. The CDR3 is CASSFVVAGVEQFF. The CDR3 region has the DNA TGTGCCAGCAGTTTCGTAGTAGCGGGAGTTGAGCAGTTCTTC.

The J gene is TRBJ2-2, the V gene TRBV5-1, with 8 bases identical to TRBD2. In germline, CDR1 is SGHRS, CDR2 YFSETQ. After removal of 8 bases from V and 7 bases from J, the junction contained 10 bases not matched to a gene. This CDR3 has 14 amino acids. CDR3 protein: CASALAGFGGELFF. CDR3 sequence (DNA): TGCGCCAGTGCTTTAGCGGGATTCGGCGGGGAGCTGTTTTTT.